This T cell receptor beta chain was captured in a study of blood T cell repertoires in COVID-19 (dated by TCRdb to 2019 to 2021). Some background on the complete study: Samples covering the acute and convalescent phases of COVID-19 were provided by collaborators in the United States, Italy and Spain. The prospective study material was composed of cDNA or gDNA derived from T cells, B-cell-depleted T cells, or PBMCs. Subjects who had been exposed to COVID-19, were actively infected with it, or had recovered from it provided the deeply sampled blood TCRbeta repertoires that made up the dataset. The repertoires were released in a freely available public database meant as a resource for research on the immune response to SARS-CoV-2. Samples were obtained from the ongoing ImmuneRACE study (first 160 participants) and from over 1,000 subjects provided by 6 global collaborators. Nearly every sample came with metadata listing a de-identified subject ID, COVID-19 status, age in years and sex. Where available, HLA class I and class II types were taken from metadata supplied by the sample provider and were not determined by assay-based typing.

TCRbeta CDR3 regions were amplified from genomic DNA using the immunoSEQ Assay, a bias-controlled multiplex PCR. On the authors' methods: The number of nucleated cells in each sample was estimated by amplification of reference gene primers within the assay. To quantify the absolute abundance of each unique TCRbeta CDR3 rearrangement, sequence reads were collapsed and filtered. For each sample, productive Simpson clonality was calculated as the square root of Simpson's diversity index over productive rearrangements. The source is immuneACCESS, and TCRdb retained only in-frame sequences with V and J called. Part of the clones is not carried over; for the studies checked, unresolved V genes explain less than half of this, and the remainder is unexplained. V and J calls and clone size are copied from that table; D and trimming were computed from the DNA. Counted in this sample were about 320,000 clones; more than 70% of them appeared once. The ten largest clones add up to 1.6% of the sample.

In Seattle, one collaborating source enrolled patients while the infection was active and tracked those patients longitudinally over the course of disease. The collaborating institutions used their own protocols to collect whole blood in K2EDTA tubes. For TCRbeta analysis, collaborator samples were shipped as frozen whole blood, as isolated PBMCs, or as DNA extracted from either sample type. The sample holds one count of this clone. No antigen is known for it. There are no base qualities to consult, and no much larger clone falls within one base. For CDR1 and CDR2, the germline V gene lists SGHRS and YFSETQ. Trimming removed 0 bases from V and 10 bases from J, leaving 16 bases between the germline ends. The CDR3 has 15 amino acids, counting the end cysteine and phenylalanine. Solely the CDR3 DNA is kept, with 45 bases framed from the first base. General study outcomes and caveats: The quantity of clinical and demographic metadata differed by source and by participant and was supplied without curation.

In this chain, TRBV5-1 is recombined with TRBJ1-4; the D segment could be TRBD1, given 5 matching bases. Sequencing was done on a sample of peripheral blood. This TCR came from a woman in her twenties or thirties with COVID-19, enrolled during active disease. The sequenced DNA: TGCGCCAGCAGCTTGGCGGGAGGTGAGGGGCGAAAACTGTTTTTT. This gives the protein CASSLAGGEGRKLFF.